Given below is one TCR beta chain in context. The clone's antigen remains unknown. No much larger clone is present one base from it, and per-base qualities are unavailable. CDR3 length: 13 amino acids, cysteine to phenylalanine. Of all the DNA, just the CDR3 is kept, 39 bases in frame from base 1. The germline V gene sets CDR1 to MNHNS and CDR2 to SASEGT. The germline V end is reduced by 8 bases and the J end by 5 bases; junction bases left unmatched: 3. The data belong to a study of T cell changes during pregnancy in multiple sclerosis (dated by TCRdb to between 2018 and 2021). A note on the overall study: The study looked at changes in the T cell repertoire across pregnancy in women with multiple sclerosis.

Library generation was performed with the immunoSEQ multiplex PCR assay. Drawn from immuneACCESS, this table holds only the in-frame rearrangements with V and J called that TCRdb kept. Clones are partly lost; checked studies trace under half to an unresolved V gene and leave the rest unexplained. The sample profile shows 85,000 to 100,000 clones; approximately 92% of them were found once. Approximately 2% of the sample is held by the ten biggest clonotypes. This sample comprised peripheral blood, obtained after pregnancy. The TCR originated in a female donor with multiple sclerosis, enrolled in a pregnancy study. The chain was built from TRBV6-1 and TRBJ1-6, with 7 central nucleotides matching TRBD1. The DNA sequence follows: TGTGCCAGCGCCGACAGGGATAATTCACCCCTCCACTTT. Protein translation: CASADRDNSPLHF.